This paragraph reports one T cell receptor (beta chain). The sample comes from a study of tumor-infiltrating lymphocytes in primary liver carcinoma. There are 15 residues in the CDR3. Germline loops: CDR1 SGHRS, CDR2 YFSETQ. Trimming pared 6 bases from V and 10 bases from J, leaving 23 bases between. Synthesis of TCR beta cDNA was carried out from 450 to 650 ng total RNA with a constant-region primer. Libraries covering TCR beta were generated through three nested multiplex PCR rounds (using a slightly modified ARM-PCR). TRBV1-TRBV30 forward primers and a C-beta reverse primer were used in the first two PCR rounds, which each ran for 10 cycles. TCRdb reprocessed the multiplex PCR reads via MiXCR and lists one record per CDR3 protein. The sample contains fewer than 250,000 distinct CDR3 sequences, roughly 61% of which appear only once. Germline DNA was extracted alongside blood RNA, which was obtained from unsorted whole blood. Collection of approximately 4.3 milliliters of peripheral blood took place before surgery.

Source material: peripheral blood. The chain is built from TRBV5-1 and TRBJ2-1, with D possibly TRBD2 on 6 matching bases. This TCR derives from a woman aged 60 to 75 with primary liver carcinoma and hepatitis B virus infection. CDR3 amino acids: CASNQILAGSEEQFF. The CDR3, as DNA: TGCGCCAGCAACCAAATACTAGCCGGGTCTGAGGAGCAGTTCTTC.